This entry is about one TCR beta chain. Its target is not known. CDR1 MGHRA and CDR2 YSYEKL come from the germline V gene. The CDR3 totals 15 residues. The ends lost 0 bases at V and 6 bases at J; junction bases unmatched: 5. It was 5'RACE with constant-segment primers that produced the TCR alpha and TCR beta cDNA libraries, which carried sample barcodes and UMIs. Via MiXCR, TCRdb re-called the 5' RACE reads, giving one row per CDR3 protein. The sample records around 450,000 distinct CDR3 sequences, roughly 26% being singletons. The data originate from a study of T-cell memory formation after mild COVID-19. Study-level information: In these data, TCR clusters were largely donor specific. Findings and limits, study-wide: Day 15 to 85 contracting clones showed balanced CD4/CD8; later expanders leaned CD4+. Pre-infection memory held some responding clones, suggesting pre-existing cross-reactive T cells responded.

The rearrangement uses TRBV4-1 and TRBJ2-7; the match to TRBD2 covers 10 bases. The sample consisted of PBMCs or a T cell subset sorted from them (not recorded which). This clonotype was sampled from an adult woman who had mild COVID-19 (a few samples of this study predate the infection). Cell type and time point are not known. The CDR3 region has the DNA TGCGCCAGCAGCCAAGATATGCTAGCGGGGGCCGAGCAGTACTTC. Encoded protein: CASSQDMLAGAEQYF.